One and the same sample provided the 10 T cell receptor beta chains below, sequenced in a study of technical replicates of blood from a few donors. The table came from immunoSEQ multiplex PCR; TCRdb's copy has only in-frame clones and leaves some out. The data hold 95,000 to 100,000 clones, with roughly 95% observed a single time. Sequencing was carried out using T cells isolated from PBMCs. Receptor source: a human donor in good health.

This CDR3 reads CASSSNGQANTGELFF. The CDR3 bases are TGCGCCAGCAGCTCGAATGGACAGGCGAACACCGGGGAGCTGTTTTTT. This rearrangement joins TRBV5-1 to TRBJ2-2; 7 nucleotides line up with TRBD1. Germline V CDR1 and CDR2: SGHRS, YFSETQ. The CDR3 spans 16 residues. With V trimmed by 3 bases and J by 0 bases, 5 bases remained unmatched.

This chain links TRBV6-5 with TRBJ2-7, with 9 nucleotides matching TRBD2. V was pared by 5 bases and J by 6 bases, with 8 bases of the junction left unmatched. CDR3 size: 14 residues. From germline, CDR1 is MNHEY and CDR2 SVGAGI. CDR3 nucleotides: TGTGCCAGCAGTCTCTACCGACTAGCGGTCGAGCAGTACTTC. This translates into CASSLYRLAVEQYF.

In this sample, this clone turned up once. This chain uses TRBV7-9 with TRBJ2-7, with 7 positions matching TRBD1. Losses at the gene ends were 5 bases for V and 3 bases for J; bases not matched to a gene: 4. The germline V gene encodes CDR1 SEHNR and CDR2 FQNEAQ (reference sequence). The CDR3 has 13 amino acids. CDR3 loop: CASSRTGDYEQYF. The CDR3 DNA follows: TGTGCCAGCAGCCGCACAGGGGACTACGAGCAGTACTTC.

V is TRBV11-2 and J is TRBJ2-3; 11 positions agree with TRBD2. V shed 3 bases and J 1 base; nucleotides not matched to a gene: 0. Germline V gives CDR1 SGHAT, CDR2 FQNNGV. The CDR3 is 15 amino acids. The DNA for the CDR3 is TGTGCCAGCAGCTTGACTAGCGGGGGCACAGATACGCAGTATTTT. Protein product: CASSLTSGGTDTQYF.

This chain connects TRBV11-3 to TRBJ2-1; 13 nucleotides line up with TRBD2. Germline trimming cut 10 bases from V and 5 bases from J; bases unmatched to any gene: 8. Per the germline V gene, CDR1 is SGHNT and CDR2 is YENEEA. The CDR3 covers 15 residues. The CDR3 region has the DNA TGTGCCACCTCAGTGGGGACTAGCGGGAACAATGAGCAGTTCTTC. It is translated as CATSVGTSGNNEQFF.

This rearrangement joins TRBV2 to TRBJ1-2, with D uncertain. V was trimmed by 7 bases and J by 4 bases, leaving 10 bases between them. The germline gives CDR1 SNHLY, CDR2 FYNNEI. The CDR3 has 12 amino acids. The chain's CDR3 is CASTADLYGYTF. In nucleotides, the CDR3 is TGTGCCAGCACGGCGGATCTCTATGGCTACACCTTC.

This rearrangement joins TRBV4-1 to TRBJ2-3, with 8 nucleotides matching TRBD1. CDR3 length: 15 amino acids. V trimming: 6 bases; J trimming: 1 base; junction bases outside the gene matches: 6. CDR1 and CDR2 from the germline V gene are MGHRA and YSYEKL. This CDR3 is CASRLKTGGTDTQYF. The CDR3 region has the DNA TGCGCCAGCAGACTCAAGACAGGGGGCACAGATACGCAGTATTTT.

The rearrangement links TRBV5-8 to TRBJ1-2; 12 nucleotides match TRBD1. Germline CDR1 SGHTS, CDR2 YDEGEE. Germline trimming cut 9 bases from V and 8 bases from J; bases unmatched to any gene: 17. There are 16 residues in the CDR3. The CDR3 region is CAIIPVPGQGARGYTF. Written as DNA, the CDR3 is TGTGCCATTATCCCGGTTCCGGGACAGGGGGCGCGAGGCTACACCTTC.

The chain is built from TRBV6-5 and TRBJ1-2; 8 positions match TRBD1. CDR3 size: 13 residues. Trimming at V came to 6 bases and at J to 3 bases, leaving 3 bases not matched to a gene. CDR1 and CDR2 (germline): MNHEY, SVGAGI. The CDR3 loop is CASRTDRDYGYTF. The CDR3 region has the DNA TGTGCCAGCAGGACGGACAGGGACTATGGCTACACCTTC.

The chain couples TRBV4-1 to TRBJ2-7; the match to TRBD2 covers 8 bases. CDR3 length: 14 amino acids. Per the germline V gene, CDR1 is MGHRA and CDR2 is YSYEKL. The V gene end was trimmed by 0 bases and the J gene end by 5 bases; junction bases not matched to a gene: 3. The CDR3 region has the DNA TGCGCCAGCAGCCAAGATCGGGGGGGGGACGAGCAGTACTTC. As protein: CASSQDRGGDEQYF.